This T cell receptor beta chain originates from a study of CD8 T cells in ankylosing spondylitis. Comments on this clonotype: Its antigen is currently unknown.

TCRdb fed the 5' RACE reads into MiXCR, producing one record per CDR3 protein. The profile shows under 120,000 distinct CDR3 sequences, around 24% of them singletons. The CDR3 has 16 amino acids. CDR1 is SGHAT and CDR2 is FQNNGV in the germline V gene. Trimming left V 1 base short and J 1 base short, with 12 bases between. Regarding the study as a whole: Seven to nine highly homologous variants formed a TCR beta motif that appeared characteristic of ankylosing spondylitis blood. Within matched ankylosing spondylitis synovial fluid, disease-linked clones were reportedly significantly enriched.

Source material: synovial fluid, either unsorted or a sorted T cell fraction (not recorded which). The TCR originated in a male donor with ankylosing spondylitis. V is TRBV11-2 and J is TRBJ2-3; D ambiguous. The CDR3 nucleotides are TGTGCCAGCAGCTTAGGGTCCCCCCGGGGCACAGATACGCAGTATTTT. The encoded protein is CASSLGSPRGTDTQYF.